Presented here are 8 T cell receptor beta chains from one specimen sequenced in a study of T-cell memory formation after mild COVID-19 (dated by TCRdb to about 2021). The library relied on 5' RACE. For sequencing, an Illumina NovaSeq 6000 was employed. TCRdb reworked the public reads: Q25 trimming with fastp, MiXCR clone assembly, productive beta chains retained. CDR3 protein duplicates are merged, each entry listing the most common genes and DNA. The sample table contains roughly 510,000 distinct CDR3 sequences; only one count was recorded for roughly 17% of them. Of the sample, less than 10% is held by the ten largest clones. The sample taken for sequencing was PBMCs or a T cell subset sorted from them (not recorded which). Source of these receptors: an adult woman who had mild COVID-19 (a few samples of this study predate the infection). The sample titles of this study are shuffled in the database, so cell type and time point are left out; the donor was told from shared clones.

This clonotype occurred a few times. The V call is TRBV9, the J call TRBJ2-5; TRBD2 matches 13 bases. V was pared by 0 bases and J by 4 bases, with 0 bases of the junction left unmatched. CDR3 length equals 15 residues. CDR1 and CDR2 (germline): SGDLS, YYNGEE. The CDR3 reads CASSVGTSGGETQYF. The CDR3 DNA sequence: TGTGCCAGCAGCGTAGGGACTAGCGGGGGAGAGACCCAGTACTTC. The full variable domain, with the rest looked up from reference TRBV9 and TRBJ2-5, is DSGVTQTPKHLITATGQRVTLRCSPRSGDLSVYWYQQSLDQGLQFLIQYYNGEERAKGNILERFSAQQFPDLHSELNLSSLELGDSALYFCASSVGTSGGETQYFGPGTRLLVL.

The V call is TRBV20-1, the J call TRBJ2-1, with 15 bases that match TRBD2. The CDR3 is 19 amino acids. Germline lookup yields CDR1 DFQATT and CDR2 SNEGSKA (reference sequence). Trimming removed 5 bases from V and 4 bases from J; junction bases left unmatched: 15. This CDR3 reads CSAAKVPLGLAGGYNEQFF. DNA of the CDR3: TGCAGTGCTGCAAAGGTCCCACTTGGACTAGCGGGAGGGTACAATGAGCAGTTCTTC.

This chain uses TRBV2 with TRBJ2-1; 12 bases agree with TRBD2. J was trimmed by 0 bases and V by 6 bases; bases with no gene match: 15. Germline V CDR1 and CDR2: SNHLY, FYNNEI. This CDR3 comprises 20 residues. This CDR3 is CASRAFLAGGPGGSYNEQFF. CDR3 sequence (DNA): TGTGCCAGCAGGGCCTTTCTAGCGGGGGGGCCTGGTGGCTCCTACAATGAGCAGTTCTTC.

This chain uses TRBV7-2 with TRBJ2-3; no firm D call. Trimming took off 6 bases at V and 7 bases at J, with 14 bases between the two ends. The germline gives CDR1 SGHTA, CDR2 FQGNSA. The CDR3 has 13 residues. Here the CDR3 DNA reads TGTGCCAGCAGACCGTGGCCCCTGAATACGCAGTATTTT. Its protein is CASRPWPLNTQYF.

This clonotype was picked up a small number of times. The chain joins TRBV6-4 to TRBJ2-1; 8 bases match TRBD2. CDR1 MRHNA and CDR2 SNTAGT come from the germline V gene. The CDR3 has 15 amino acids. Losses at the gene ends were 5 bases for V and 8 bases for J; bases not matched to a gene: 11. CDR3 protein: CASSPIGGGSDEQFF. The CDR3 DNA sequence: TGTGCCAGCAGTCCTATCGGCGGGGGGTCCGATGAGCAGTTCTTC.

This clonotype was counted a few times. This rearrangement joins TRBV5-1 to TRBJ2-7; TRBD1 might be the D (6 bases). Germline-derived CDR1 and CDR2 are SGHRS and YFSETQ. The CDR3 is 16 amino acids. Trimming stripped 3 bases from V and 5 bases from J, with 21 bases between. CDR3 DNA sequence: TGCGCCAGCAGCTCTGGAACAGGGACCCCGACGCACGAGCAGTACTTC. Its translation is CASSSGTGTPTHEQYF.

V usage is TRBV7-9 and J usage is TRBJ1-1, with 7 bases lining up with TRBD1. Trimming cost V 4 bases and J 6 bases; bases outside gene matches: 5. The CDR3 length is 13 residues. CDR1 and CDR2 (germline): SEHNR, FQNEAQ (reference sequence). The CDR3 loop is CASSSRQGPEAFF. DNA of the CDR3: TGTGCCAGCAGCTCCAGACAGGGTCCTGAAGCTTTCTTT.

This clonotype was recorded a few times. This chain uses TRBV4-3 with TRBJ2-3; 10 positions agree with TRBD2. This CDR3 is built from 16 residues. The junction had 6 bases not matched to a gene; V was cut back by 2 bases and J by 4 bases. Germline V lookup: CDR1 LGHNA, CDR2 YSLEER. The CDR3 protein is CASSQRSGRVPDTQYF. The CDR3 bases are TGCGCCAGCAGCCAAAGAAGCGGGAGGGTCCCAGATACGCAGTATTTT.